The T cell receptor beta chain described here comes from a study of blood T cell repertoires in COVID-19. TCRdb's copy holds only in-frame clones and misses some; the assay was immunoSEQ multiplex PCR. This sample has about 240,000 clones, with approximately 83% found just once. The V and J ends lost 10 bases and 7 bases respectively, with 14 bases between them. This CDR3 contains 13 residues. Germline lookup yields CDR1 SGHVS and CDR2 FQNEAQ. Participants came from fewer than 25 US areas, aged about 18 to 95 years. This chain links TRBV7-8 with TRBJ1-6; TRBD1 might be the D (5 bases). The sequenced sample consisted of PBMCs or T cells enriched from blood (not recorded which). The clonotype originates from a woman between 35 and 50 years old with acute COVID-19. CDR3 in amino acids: CATKQAPNSPLHF. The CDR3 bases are TGTGCCACAAAACAGGCGCCCAATTCACCCCTCCACTTT.